The present T cell receptor (beta chain) was sequenced within a study of CD8+ T cells in alopecia areata. Study-level background: Tofacitinib administration to treated patients was oral, at 5 to 10 mg twice daily. Study-wide results and caveats: Across lesional scalp, and particularly alopecia totalis/universalis, clonality surpassed that of normal scalp.

Extracted from the samples, RNA was reverse transcribed into cDNA to serve as the sequencing template. Generated by immunoSEQ multiplex PCR, the TCRdb table keeps only in-frame clones and is missing some. Among 15,000 to 20,000 clones listed, 66% were seen once. The V segment lost 8 bases and the J segment 1 base; nucleotides outside the gene matches: 1. The CDR3 length is 14 residues. CDR1 SNHLY and CDR2 FYNNEI come from the germline V gene. A note on this clone: Its cognate antigen is unknown.

Collected material from alopecia areata patients comprised lesional scalp punch biopsies and peripheral blood. The source was skin, collected at week 0. This sequence was found in a human donor with alopecia areata. The chain couples TRBV2 to TRBJ2-3; TRBD2 matches 12 bases. The CDR3 loop reads CASRTSGGTDTQYF. The CDR3 bases are TGTGCCAGCCGGACTAGCGGGGGCACAGATACGCAGTATTTT.